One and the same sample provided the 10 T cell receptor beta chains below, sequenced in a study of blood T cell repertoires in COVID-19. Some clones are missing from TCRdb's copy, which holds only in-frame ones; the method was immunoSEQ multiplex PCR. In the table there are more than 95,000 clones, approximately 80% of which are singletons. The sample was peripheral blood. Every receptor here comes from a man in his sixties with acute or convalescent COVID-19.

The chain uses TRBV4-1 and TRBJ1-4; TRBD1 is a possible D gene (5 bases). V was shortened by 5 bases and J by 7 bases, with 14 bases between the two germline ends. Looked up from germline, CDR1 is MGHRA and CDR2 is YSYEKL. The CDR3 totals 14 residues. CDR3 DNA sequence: TGCGCCAGCAGCGATCGGGGGGAAGGTGAAAAACTGTTTTTT. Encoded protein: CASSDRGEGEKLFF.

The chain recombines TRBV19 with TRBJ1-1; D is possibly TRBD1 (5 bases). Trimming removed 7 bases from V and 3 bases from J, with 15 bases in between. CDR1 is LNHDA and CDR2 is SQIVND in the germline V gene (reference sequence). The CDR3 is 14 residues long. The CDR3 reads CASILKEGYTEAFF. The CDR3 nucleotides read TGTGCCAGTATTTTGAAGGAGGGGTACACTGAAGCTTTCTTT.

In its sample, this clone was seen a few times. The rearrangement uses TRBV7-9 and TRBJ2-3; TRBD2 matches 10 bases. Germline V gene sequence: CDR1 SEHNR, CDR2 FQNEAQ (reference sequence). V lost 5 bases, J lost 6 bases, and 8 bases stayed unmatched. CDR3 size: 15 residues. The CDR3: CASSQLLAGEDTQYF. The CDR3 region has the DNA TGTGCCAGCAGCCAACTCCTAGCGGGAGAGGATACGCAGTATTTT.

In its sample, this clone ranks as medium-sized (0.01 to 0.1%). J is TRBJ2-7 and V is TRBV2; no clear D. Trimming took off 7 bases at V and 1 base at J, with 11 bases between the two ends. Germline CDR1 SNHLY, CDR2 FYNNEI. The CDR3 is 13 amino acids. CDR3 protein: CASTPADSYEQYF. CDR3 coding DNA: TGTGCCAGCACCCCCGCGGATTCCTACGAGCAGTACTTC. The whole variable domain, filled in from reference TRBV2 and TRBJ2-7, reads EPEVTQTPSHQVTQMGQEVILRCVPISNHLYFYWYRQILGQKVEFLVSFYNNEISEKSEIFDDQFSVERPDGSNFTLKIRSTKLEDSAMYFCASTPADSYEQYFGPGTRLTVT.

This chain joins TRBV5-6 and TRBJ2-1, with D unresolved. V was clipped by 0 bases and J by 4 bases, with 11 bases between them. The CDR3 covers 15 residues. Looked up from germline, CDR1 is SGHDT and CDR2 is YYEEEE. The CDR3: CASSLGPERYNEQFF. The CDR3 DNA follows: TGTGCCAGCAGCTTGGGTCCCGAGCGTTACAATGAGCAGTTCTTC. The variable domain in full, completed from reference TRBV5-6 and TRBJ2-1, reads DAGVTQSPTHLIKTRGQQVTLRCSPKSGHDTVSWYQQALGQGPQFIFQYYEEEERQRGNFPDRFSGHQFPNYSSELNVNALLLGDSALYLCASSLGPERYNEQFFGPGTRLTVL.

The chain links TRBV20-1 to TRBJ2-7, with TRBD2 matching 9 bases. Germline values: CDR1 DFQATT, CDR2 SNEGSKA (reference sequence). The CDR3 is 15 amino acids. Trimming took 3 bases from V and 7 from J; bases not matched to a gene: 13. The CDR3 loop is CSASRPGLAVREQYF. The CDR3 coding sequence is TGCAGTGCTAGTCGCCCGGGACTAGCCGTGCGGGAGCAGTACTTC.

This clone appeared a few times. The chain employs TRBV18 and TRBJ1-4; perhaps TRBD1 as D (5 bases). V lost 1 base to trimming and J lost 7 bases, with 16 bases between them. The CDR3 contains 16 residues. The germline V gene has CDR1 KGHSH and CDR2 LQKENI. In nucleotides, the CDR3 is TGTGCCAGCTCACCACAGCCGCCGGGGGGTGGTGAAAAACTGTTTTTT. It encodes CASSPQPPGGGEKLFF.

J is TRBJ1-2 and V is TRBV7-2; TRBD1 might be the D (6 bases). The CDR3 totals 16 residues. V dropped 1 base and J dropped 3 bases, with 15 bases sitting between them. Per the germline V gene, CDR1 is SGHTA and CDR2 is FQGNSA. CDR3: CASSLGPTGDDYGYTF. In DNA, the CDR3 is TGTGCCAGCAGCTTAGGTCCGACAGGCGACGACTATGGCTACACCTTC.

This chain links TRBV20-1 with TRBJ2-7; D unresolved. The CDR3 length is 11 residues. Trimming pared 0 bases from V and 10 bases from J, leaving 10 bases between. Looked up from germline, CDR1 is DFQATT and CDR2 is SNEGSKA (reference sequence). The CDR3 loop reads CSARDVSRQYF. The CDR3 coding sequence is TGCAGTGCTAGAGATGTCAGTCGCCAGTACTTC.

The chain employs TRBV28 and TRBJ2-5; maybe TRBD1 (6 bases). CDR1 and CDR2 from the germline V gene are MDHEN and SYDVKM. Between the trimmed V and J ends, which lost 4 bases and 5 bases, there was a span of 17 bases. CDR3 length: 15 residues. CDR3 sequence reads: CASSSRDTYGETQYF. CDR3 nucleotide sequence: TGTGCCAGCAGTTCGAGGGACACTTATGGGGAGACCCAGTACTTC.